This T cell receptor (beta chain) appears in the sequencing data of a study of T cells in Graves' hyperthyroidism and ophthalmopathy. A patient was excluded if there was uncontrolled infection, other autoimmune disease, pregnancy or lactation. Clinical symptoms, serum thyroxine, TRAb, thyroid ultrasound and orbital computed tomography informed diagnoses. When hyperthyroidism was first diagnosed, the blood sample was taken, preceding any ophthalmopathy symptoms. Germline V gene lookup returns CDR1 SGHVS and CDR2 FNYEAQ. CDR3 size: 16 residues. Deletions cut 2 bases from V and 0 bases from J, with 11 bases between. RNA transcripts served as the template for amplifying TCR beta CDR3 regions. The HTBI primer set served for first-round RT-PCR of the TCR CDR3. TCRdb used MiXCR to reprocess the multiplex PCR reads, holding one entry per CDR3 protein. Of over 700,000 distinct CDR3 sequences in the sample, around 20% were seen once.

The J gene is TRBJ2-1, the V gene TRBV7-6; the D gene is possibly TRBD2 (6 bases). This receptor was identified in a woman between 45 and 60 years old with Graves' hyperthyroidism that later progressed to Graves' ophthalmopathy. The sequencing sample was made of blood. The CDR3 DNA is TGTGCCAGCAGCTTAATGGCGGGGAGCTCCTACAATGAGCAGTTCTTC. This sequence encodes CASSLMAGSSYNEQFF.